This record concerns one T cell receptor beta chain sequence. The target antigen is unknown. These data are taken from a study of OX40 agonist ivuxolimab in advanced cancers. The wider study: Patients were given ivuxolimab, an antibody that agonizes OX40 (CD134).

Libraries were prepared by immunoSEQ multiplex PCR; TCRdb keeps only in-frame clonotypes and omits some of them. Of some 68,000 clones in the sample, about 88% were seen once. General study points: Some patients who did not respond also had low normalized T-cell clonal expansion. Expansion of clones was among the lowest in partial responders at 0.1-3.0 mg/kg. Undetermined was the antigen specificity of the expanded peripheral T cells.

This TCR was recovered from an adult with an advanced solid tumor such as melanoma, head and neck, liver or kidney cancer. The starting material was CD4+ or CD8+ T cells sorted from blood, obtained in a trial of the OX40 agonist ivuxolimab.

The CDR3 bases are TGTGCCAGCAGTTTATTAAGCGGCAGGGCCAATGAGCAGTTCTTC. Translation: CASSLLSGRANEQFF. The gene calls are TRBV28 and TRBJ2-1, with D possibly called TRBD1 or TRBD2 (5 bases each). Germline lookup yields CDR1 MDHEN and CDR2 SYDVKM. The CDR3 has 15 residues. The V end was cut by 1 base, the J end by 6 bases, with 13 bases between.